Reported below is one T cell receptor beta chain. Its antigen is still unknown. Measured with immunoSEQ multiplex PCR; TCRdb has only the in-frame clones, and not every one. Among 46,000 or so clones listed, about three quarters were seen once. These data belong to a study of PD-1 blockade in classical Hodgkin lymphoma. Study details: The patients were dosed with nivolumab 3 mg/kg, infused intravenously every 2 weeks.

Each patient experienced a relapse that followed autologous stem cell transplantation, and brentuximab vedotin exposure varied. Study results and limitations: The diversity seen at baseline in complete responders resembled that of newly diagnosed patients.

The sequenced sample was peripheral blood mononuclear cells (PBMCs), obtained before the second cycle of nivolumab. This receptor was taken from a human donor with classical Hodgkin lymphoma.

CDR3 sequence reads: CAWGPGQGIVVQYF. In nucleotides, the CDR3 is TGTGCCTGGGGGCCGGGACAGGGAATAGTCGTGCAGTACTTC. The V and J genes are TRBV30 and TRBJ2-7, with 9 bases aligning to TRBD1. Germline assignment: CDR1 GTSNPN and CDR2 SVGIG (reference sequence). The CDR3 spans 14 residues. V gave up 5 bases and J gave up 9 bases; unmatched junction bases: 14.